These T cell receptor beta chains were read from a single sample in a study of blood T cell repertoires in COVID-19. The data were produced by immunoSEQ multiplex PCR, yet TCRdb's version contains in-frame clones alone and is incomplete. The sample records around 140,000 clones, over 80% being singletons. The sequenced sample consisted of PBMCs or T cells enriched from blood (not recorded which). Receptors originate from a man aged 60-69 years who had recovered from COVID-19. Both conserved end residues are part of each CDR3. The order of the fields is V gene, clone size, D gene, J gene, CDR3 DNA, CDR3 protein. The D gene is left open where the match is weak. Expanded clones are given a class, and other clones once, few, many or no size at all.

v_gene: TRBV13
abundance: .
d_gene: .
j_gene: TRBJ1-1
CDR3nt: TGTGCCAGCAGCTTAGAAGTTTGGGAGGGGAGGGTGTACTTT
CDR3aa: CASSLEVWEGRVYF

v_gene: TRBV28
abundance: .
d_gene: TRBD1
j_gene: TRBJ2-2
CDR3nt: TGTGCCAGCAGTTACCCGGACGGGACAGGGGGGGCCTCGAACACCGGGGAGCTGTTTTTT
CDR3aa: CASSYPDGTGGASNTGELFF

v_gene: TRBV7-6
abundance: .
d_gene: TRBD2
j_gene: TRBJ2-1
CDR3nt: TGTGCCAGCAGCTACTTGCCGGGACTAGCGGTAGATGAGCAGTTCTTC
CDR3aa: CASSYLPGLAVDEQFF

v_gene: TRBV30
abundance: .
d_gene: TRBD1
j_gene: TRBJ1-6
CDR3nt: TGTGCCTGGAGGCCCGACAGGGTTAGTTCACCCCTCCACTTT
CDR3aa: CAWRPDRVSSPLHF

v_gene: TRBV6-5
abundance: .
d_gene: .
j_gene: TRBJ1-5
CDR3nt: TGTGCCAGCAGTTACTCGGGGTGGGGCGGTCAGCCCCAGCATTTT
CDR3aa: CASSYSGWGGQPQHF

v_gene: TRBV2
abundance: few
d_gene: .
j_gene: TRBJ1-2
CDR3nt: TGTGCCAGCAGCCCACCCGGGACTACTCCCTATGGCTACACCTTC
CDR3aa: CASSPPGTTPYGYTF

v_gene: TRBV5-8
abundance: .
d_gene: TRBD1
j_gene: TRBJ1-5
CDR3nt: TGTGCCAGCAGCTTTCTAGGCAGGGGGCAGGATCAGCCCCAGCATTTT
CDR3aa: CASSFLGRGQDQPQHF

v_gene: TRBV12-3/TRBV12-4
abundance: .
d_gene: .
j_gene: TRBJ1-2
CDR3nt: TGTGCCAGCAGTCACGGCTATGGCTACACCTTC
CDR3aa: CASSHGYGYTF

v_gene: TRBV4-1
abundance: .
d_gene: .
j_gene: TRBJ2-7
CDR3nt: TGCGCCAGCAGCCAAGTCCAGGGCTCCTACGAGCAGTACTTC
CDR3aa: CASSQVQGSYEQYF

v_gene: TRBV7-3
abundance: .
d_gene: TRBD1
j_gene: TRBJ1-2
CDR3nt: TGTGCCAGCAGCCCCCAACCGGGACAGGGGGCGCAGGGCTATGGCTACACCTTC
CDR3aa: CASSPQPGQGAQGYGYTF

v_gene: TRBV18
abundance: .
d_gene: TRBD2
j_gene: TRBJ2-1
CDR3nt: TGTGCCAGCTCACCAGAGAGACTAGCGGGAGGCCATGAGCAGTTCTTC
CDR3aa: CASSPERLAGGHEQFF

v_gene: TRBV5-5
abundance: .
d_gene: TRBD1
j_gene: TRBJ2-7
CDR3nt: TGTGCCAGCAGCTCCAACAGGGGGCCGGACGAGCAGTACTTC
CDR3aa: CASSSNRGPDEQYF

v_gene: TRBV18
abundance: once
d_gene: TRBD1
j_gene: TRBJ1-1
CDR3nt: TGTGCCAGCTCTCTTGGACAGGAGACTGAAGCTTTCTTT
CDR3aa: CASSLGQETEAFF

v_gene: TRBV12-3/TRBV12-4
abundance: .
d_gene: .
j_gene: TRBJ2-1
CDR3nt: TGTGCCAGCAGTTTATCAGGGCGGAATGAGCAGTTCTTC
CDR3aa: CASSLSGRNEQFF

v_gene: TRBV5-6
abundance: .
d_gene: TRBD1
j_gene: TRBJ1-2
CDR3nt: TGTGCCAGCAGCTTAGTGGGACAGCCTACCTACTACACCTTC
CDR3aa: CASSLVGQPTYYTF

v_gene: TRBV7-2
abundance: .
d_gene: .
j_gene: TRBJ1-3
CDR3nt: TGTGCCAGCAGTCGTCGGCGCAACAGGGCACCCTCTGGAAACACCATATATTTT
CDR3aa: CASSRRRNRAPSGNTIYF

v_gene: TRBV30
abundance: few
d_gene: .
j_gene: TRBJ2-2
CDR3nt: TGTGCCTGGAGTACAGGGCTCGCCGGGGAGCTGTTTTTT
CDR3aa: CAWSTGLAGELFF

v_gene: TRBV9
abundance: .
d_gene: .
j_gene: TRBJ1-2
CDR3nt: TGTGCCAGCAGCGTAGAAGGCGGGATTAGTGGCTACACCTTC
CDR3aa: CASSVEGGISGYTF

v_gene: TRBV7-8
abundance: few
d_gene: .
j_gene: TRBJ1-2
CDR3nt: TGTGCCAGCAGCTTGGGATACGGGGGGTTACAGGGCTGGGGCTACACCTTC
CDR3aa: CASSLGYGGLQGWGYTF

v_gene: TRBV19
abundance: .
d_gene: TRBD1
j_gene: TRBJ1-1
CDR3nt: TGTGCCAGTTCCCCCGGGACAGGGTTCATGAACACTGAAGCTTTCTTT
CDR3aa: CASSPGTGFMNTEAFF

v_gene: TRBV9
abundance: .
d_gene: TRBD2
j_gene: TRBJ2-1
CDR3nt: TGTGCCAGCAGCCCGGGGGGGACTAGCGTCAATGAGCAGTTCTTC
CDR3aa: CASSPGGTSVNEQFF

v_gene: TRBV30
abundance: .
d_gene: .
j_gene: TRBJ2-3
CDR3nt: TGTGCCTGGATGGGGGCCGGGACCTACACAGATACGCAGTATTTT
CDR3aa: CAWMGAGTYTDTQYF

v_gene: TRBV2
abundance: .
d_gene: .
j_gene: TRBJ2-4
CDR3nt: TGTGCCAGCAGTGGGGACTTGGGAAACATTCAGTACTTC
CDR3aa: CASSGDLGNIQYF

v_gene: TRBV6-5
abundance: .
d_gene: .
j_gene: TRBJ2-3
CDR3nt: TGTGCCAGCAGCGGTTGGGGCTTGAGCACAGATACGCAGTATTTT
CDR3aa: CASSGWGLSTDTQYF

v_gene: TRBV7-9
abundance: .
d_gene: .
j_gene: TRBJ2-1
CDR3nt: TGTGCCACCTCGCGAAATTACCCGGAGAACAATGAGCAGTTCTTC
CDR3aa: CATSRNYPENNEQFF

v_gene: TRBV15
abundance: .
d_gene: TRBD2
j_gene: TRBJ2-5
CDR3nt: TGTGCCACCAGCAGGGAGGGGCTGGGGGGGTTCGAGACCCAGTACTTC
CDR3aa: CATSREGLGGFETQYF

v_gene: TRBV12-3/TRBV12-4
abundance: .
d_gene: TRBD1
j_gene: TRBJ1-2
CDR3nt: TGTGCCAGCAGGACAGGGGGCTCCCGTCGCTACACCTTC
CDR3aa: CASRTGGSRRYTF

v_gene: TRBV6-5
abundance: .
d_gene: TRBD1
j_gene: TRBJ1-5
CDR3nt: TGTGCCAGCCGGACAGGGGTCAATCAGCCCCAGCATTTT
CDR3aa: CASRTGVNQPQHF

v_gene: TRBV28
abundance: .
d_gene: TRBD1
j_gene: TRBJ2-7
CDR3nt: TGTGCCAGCAGATTTGGACCCATCAGGGGACAGAGCTCCTACGAGCAGTACTTC
CDR3aa: CASRFGPIRGQSSYEQYF

v_gene: TRBV2
abundance: .
d_gene: TRBD1
j_gene: TRBJ2-6
CDR3nt: TGTGCCAGCAGTGACAGGGGGCTCGGGGCCAACGTCCTGACTTTC
CDR3aa: CASSDRGLGANVLTF

v_gene: TRBV9
abundance: .
d_gene: .
j_gene: TRBJ1-2
CDR3nt: TGTGCCAGCAGCACCCGGGGGAATGGCTACACCTTC
CDR3aa: CASSTRGNGYTF

v_gene: TRBV5-5
abundance: once
d_gene: .
j_gene: TRBJ2-2
CDR3nt: TGTGCCAGCAGCTGGGGACTTAACACCGGGGAGCTGTTTTTT
CDR3aa: CASSWGLNTGELFF

v_gene: TRBV28
abundance: .
d_gene: TRBD2
j_gene: TRBJ2-7
CDR3nt: TGTGCCAGCAGCACAGGACTAGCGGGAACCCGCTTC
CDR3aa: CASSTGLAGTRF

v_gene: TRBV6-1
abundance: .
d_gene: .
j_gene: TRBJ2-7
CDR3nt: TGTGCCAGCAGTGAAGCATGGACAGACTACGAGCAGTACTTC
CDR3aa: CASSEAWTDYEQYF

v_gene: TRBV28
abundance: .
d_gene: .
j_gene: TRBJ2-1
CDR3nt: TGTGCCAGCCTCGACAACAATGAGCAGTTCTTC
CDR3aa: CASLDNNEQFF

v_gene: TRBV6-5
abundance: once
d_gene: TRBD1
j_gene: TRBJ1-5
CDR3nt: TGTGCCAGCAGTTTTCGACAGGGGAATCAGCCCCAGCATTTT
CDR3aa: CASSFRQGNQPQHF

v_gene: TRBV2
abundance: .
d_gene: TRBD2
j_gene: TRBJ2-1
CDR3nt: TGTGCCAGCATGGAGCTAGCGGGGGCTCCCAATGAGCAGTTCTTC
CDR3aa: CASMELAGAPNEQFF

v_gene: TRBV6-2/TRBV6-3
abundance: .
d_gene: .
j_gene: TRBJ2-3
CDR3nt: TGTGCCAGCAGTTCCGTAAAGCGCACAGATACGCAGTATTTT
CDR3aa: CASSSVKRTDTQYF

v_gene: TRBV18
abundance: .
d_gene: .
j_gene: TRBJ1-1
CDR3nt: TGTGCCAGCTCACCAAGGGACACTGGCACTGAAGCTTTCTTT
CDR3aa: CASSPRDTGTEAFF

v_gene: TRBV7-2
abundance: .
d_gene: .
j_gene: TRBJ1-6
CDR3nt: TGTGCCAGCAGCCGGCGACGAAGGGGTCTGGATTCACCCCTCCACTTT
CDR3aa: CASSRRRRGLDSPLHF

v_gene: TRBV6-5
abundance: .
d_gene: TRBD1
j_gene: TRBJ1-1
CDR3nt: TGTGCCAGCAGTTTTACAGGGGGCAACACTGAAGCTTTCTTT
CDR3aa: CASSFTGGNTEAFF

v_gene: TRBV3-1/TRBV3-2
abundance: .
d_gene: TRBD2
j_gene: TRBJ2-7
CDR3nt: TGTGCCAGCAGCCCATCTAGCGGGGGGTACGAGCAGTACTTC
CDR3aa: CASSPSSGGYEQYF

v_gene: TRBV19
abundance: .
d_gene: .
j_gene: TRBJ2-7
CDR3nt: TGTGCCAGTAGTATTGGCGGGACGGCCCCTAACGAGCAGTACTTC
CDR3aa: CASSIGGTAPNEQYF

v_gene: TRBV2
abundance: .
d_gene: .
j_gene: TRBJ1-5
CDR3nt: TGTGCCAGCACTTACGGGGAAGGCAATCAGCCCCAGCATTTT
CDR3aa: CASTYGEGNQPQHF

v_gene: TRBV5-1
abundance: once
d_gene: TRBD1
j_gene: TRBJ2-7
CDR3nt: TGCGCCAGCAGCTTTGGCGGGACAGGGACCTACGAGCAGTACTTC
CDR3aa: CASSFGGTGTYEQYF

v_gene: TRBV15
abundance: .
d_gene: TRBD2
j_gene: TRBJ2-3
CDR3nt: TGTGCCACCAGCAGAGCCCCTCTAGCGGGAGGATGGGTAGATACGCAGTATTTT
CDR3aa: CATSRAPLAGGWVDTQYF

v_gene: TRBV6-1
abundance: .
d_gene: .
j_gene: TRBJ1-3
CDR3nt: TGTGCCAGCAGTGAAAATCTGCAGCGGGGAAACACCATATATTTT
CDR3aa: CASSENLQRGNTIYF

v_gene: TRBV11-2
abundance: few
d_gene: TRBD1
j_gene: TRBJ1-1
CDR3nt: TGTGCCAGCAGCCCCAGGGGGCTAGGTGAAGCTTTCTTT
CDR3aa: CASSPRGLGEAFF

v_gene: TRBV7-3
abundance: few
d_gene: TRBD2
j_gene: TRBJ2-1
CDR3nt: TGTGCCAGCAGCTTAGGGCCTAGCGGAAACAATGAGCAGTTCTTC
CDR3aa: CASSLGPSGNNEQFF

v_gene: TRBV7-3
abundance: .
d_gene: TRBD1
j_gene: TRBJ1-5
CDR3nt: TGTGCCAGCAGCTTAAACCCGGGACAGGTATCCTTGCCCCAGCATTTT
CDR3aa: CASSLNPGQVSLPQHF